This T cell receptor (beta chain) was sequenced for a study of blood T cell repertoires in COVID-19. Looking at the study overall: Sites in the United States, Italy and Spain provided acute and convalescent COVID-19 samples. T cells, B-cell-depleted T cells, or PBMCs supplied cDNA or gDNA.

Methods used by the authors: Reference gene primer amplification in the assay estimated nucleated cell counts. Data came from immunoSEQ multiplex PCR; TCRdb stores just in-frame clones and leaves some out. D and trimming were read from the DNA, whereas the V and J calls and clone size are those reported in that table. This sample has about 220,000 clones, with around 86% found just once. The CDR3 is made up of 17 amino acids. Trimming left V 1 base short and J 4 bases short, with 15 bases between. Germline assignment: CDR1 KGHDR and CDR2 SFDVKD. Patients from Seattle were sampled longitudinally, starting during active infection.

V usage is TRBV24-1 and J usage is TRBJ2-2; perhaps TRBD1 as D (6 bases). The origin of this receptor is a woman between 65 and 79 years old with COVID-19, enrolled during active disease. Sequences were obtained from peripheral blood. CDR3 DNA: TGTGCCACCAGTGATTTCAGGGGAATCCCGGGCACCGGGGAGCTGTTTTTT. Its translation: CATSDFRGIPGTGELFF.